Judged by frequency, the clone carrying this TCR beta chain is medium-sized (0.01 to 0.1%). Assay: immunoSEQ multiplex PCR; the TCRdb copy retains only in-frame clones and omits some. This repertoire includes 800 or so clones. This sample was included in a study of synovial regulatory T cells in juvenile arthritis. The synovial samples were synovial fluid, paired with peripheral blood from each active arthritis patient. Germline V gene data show CDR1 as MNHEY and CDR2 as SVGAGI. The CDR3 loop spans 14 amino acids. Only the protein sequence is given. This sequence joins TRBV6-5 and TRBJ2-2; TCRdb lists TRBD1, though no DNA is available to test this call. Input material: Treg cells from the synovium. The TCR comes from a donor aged 2 to 35 with juvenile idiopathic arthritis. The CDR3 region is CASSDNQNTGELFF.